This T cell receptor beta chain was sequenced during a study of PD-1 blockade in classical Hodgkin lymphoma. Time point noted: cycle 4 day 1 (C4D1), after 5 to 7 weeks of nivolumab. All patients relapsed after autologous stem cell transplantation, and brentuximab vedotin exposure varied. The CDR3 has 14 amino acids. The germline V and J ends were trimmed by 3 bases and 9 bases, with 15 bases remaining between them. Per the germline V gene, CDR1 is LNHDA and CDR2 is SQIVND (reference sequence). Sequenced by immunoSEQ multiplex PCR; TCRdb stores in-frame clones only, minus some. This sample has approximately 9,000 clones, with around nine tenths found just once.

V gene TRBV19 combines with J gene TRBJ2-1; perhaps TRBD1 as D (6 bases). The TCR was taken from a human donor with classical Hodgkin lymphoma. The source material was peripheral blood mononuclear cells (PBMCs), sampled before the fourth cycle of nivolumab. CDR3 sequence: CASSIGGLRVEQFF. DNA of the CDR3: TGTGCCAGTAGTATTGGGGGCCTCCGTGTTGAGCAGTTCTTC.